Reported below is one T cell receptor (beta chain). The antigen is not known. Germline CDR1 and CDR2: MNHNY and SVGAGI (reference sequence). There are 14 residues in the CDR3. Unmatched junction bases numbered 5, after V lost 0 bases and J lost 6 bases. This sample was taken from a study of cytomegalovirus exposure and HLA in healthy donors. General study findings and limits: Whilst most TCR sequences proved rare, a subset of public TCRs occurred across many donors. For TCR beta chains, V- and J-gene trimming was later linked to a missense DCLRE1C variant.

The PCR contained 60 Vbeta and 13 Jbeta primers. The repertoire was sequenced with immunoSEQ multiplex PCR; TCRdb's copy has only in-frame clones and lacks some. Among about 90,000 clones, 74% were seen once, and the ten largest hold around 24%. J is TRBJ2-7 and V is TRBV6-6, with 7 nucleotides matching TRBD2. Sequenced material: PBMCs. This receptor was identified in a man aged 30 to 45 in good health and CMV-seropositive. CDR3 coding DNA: TGTGCCAGCAGTTACTCAACTAGCGCTGCCGAGCAGTACTTC. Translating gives CASSYSTSAAEQYF.